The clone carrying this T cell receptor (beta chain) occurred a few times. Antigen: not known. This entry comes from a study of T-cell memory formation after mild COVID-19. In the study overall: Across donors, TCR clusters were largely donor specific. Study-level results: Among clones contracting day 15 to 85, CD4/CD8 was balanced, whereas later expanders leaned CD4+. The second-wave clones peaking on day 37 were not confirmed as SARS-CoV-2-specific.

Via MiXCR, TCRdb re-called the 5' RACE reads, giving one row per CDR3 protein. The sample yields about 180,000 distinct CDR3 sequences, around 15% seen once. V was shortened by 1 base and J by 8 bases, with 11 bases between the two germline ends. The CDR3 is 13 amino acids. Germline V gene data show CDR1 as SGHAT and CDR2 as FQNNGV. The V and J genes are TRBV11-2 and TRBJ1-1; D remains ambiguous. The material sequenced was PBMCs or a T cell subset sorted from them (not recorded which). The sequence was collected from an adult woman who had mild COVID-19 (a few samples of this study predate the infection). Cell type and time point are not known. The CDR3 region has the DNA TGTGCCAGCAGCTTAGGGGCTACTGCCGAAGCTTTCTTT. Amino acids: CASSLGATAEAFF.